One and the same sample provided the 26 T cell receptor beta chains below, sequenced in a study of identical twins. MiXCR, run by TCRdb on the 5' RACE reads, gives a single entry per CDR3 protein. The sample lists roughly 1,500,000 distinct CDR3 sequences; more than 30% were seen once. The specimen was cord blood. These receptors came from a newborn girl in good health.

V usage is TRBV4-2 and J usage is TRBJ2-1, with D uncertain. The CDR3 contains 15 residues. CDR1 is LGHNA, CDR2 YNFKEQ, per germline. Trimming stripped 4 bases from V and 5 bases from J, with 15 bases between. The CDR3 DNA follows: TGTGCCAGCAGCCTCCCCCGCGCTGGAGACAATGAGCAGTTCTTC. Its translation: CASSLPRAGDNEQFF.

This clonotype showed up just a few times. The rearrangement links TRBV5-1 to TRBJ2-4; 7 bases line up with TRBD1. The J call is uncertain, as TRBJ2-7 better fits the DNA end. The CDR3 is 14 amino acids. Looked up from germline, CDR1 is SGHRS and CDR2 is YFSETQ. The CDR3 nucleotides are TGCGCCAGCAGCCCTATTGACAGGGTAAGCGAGCAGTACTTC. Translating it yields CASSPIDRVSEQYF.

Note on this clonotype: A read error may explain this, as a much larger clone is one base away. The chain carries TRBV5-1 and TRBJ2-5; D gene ambiguous. The J call may be incorrect, as the DNA end agrees better with TRBJ2-7. Germline V gene sequence: CDR1 SGHRS, CDR2 YFSETQ. The CDR3 is 13 amino acids. This chain's CDR3 is CASSLDGSDEQYF. CDR3 coding DNA: TGCGCCAGCAGCTTGGATGGGTCGGACGAGCAGTACTTC.

A few counts support this clonotype. The V gene is TRBV4-1, the J gene TRBJ2-1; no definite D call. Germline V gene sequence: CDR1 MGHRA, CDR2 YSYEKL. Trimming took 0 bases from V and 15 from J, leaving 12 bases between them. The CDR3 runs 12 residues. The CDR3 reads CASSQDSPARFF. The CDR3 DNA reads as TGCGCCAGCAGCCAAGATTCGCCAGCTCGGTTCTTC.

J is TRBJ1-2 and V is TRBV19, with D unresolved. The CDR3 contains 14 residues. Germline V gene data show CDR1 as LNHDA and CDR2 as SQIVND (reference sequence). The V and J ends lost 3 bases and 2 bases respectively, with 10 bases between them. The CDR3, as DNA: TGTGCCAGTAGTATGGGGAATTCCAACTATGGCTACACCTTC. Its protein product is CASSMGNSNYGYTF. Drawing the rest from reference TRBV19 and TRBJ1-2, the complete variable domain is DGGITQSPKYLFRKEGQNVTLSCEQNLNHDAMYWYRQDPGQGLRLIYYSQIVNDFQKGDIAEGYSVSREKKESFPLTVTSAQKNPTAFYLCASSMGNSNYGYTFGSGTRLTVV.

This clonotype was counted between two and nine times. This chain joins TRBV27 and TRBJ2-7, with 7 bases aligning to TRBD1. Germline V CDR1 and CDR2: MNHEY, SMNVEV (reference sequence). The CDR3 has 15 amino acids. J gave up 3 bases and V 1 base, and 6 bases lay outside the gene matches. This chain's CDR3 is CASSLWGTAYYEQYF. CDR3 nucleotides: TGTGCCAGCAGTTTATGGGGGACAGCGTACTACGAGCAGTACTTC.

This clonotype was counted only a few times. The V gene is TRBV3-1, the J gene TRBJ2-3, with 10 bases aligning to TRBD2. The ends lost 6 bases at V and 9 bases at J; junction bases unmatched: 18. The CDR3 has 17 residues. Germline-derived CDR1 and CDR2 are LGHDT and YNNKEL (reference sequence). CDR3 in amino acids: CASREAGGRPRGRTQYF. In DNA form, the CDR3 reads TGTGCCAGCAGAGAAGCGGGGGGGCGCCCCAGAGGGAGAACGCAGTATTTT.

This chain uses TRBV20-1 with TRBJ1-5, with D maybe TRBD1 (6 bases). This CDR3 spans 15 amino acids. V dropped 2 bases and J dropped 2 bases, with 13 bases sitting between them. Germline CDR1 reads DFQATT; CDR2 reads SNEGSKA (reference sequence). The DNA for the CDR3 is TGCAGTGCTAGACTCCTGAACAGGGGCAATCAGCCCCAGCATTTT. This encodes CSARLLNRGNQPQHF.

This chain connects TRBV6-2 or TRBV6-3 to TRBJ2-5; D gene ambiguous. Looked up from germline, CDR1 is MNHEY and CDR2 is SVGEGT. With 4 bases removed from V and 3 bases from J, the gap between germline ends came to 12 bases. This CDR3 spans 14 amino acids. The CDR3 is CASSSPPREETQYF. The CDR3 region has the DNA TGTGCCAGCAGTTCCCCACCTAGGGAAGAGACCCAGTACTTC.

In its sample, this clonotype was seen a few times. The chain couples TRBV9 to TRBJ2-7; D gene uncertain. This CDR3 comprises 16 residues. Trimming pared 0 bases from V and 3 bases from J, leaving 16 bases between. Germline V gives CDR1 SGDLS, CDR2 YYNGEE. CDR3 region: CASSVDPFVTLYEQYF. The CDR3 nucleotides read TGTGCCAGCAGCGTAGACCCGTTTGTCACCCTCTACGAGCAGTACTTC.

The CDR3 sequence is CASSFPSVRSGANVLTF. The CDR3 region has the DNA TGCGCCAGCAGCTTTCCCTCCGTCCGAAGTGGGGCCAACGTCCTGACTTTC. The V and J genes are TRBV5-1 and TRBJ2-6; D gene ambiguous. Germline V CDR1 and CDR2: SGHRS, YFSETQ. This CDR3 region has 17 residues. Between the trimmed V and J ends, which lost 2 bases and 3 bases, there was a span of 15 bases.

On this clonotype: It may be a read error: a sequence one base away is much more abundant. The CDR3 sequence: CASSLYPKEQYF. The DNA of the CDR3 is TGTGCCAGCAGCTTATATCCGAAGGAGCAGTACTTC. The rearrangement uses TRBV7-2 and TRBJ2-5, with D unresolved. Germline V lookup: CDR1 SGHTA, CDR2 FQGNSA. Trimming shortened V by 2 bases and J by 11 bases, and 12 bases separated the two germline ends. CDR3 size: 12 residues. Full variable domain (rest looked up from reference TRBV7-2 and TRBJ2-5): GAGVSQSPSNKVTEKGKDVELRCDPISGHTALYWYRQSLGQGLEFLIYFQGNSAPDKSGLPSDRFSAERTGGSVSTLTIQRTQQEDSAVYLCASSLYPKEQYFGPGTRLLVL.

This clonotype was found a few times. The chain couples TRBV7-8 to TRBJ2-3; D possibly corresponds to TRBD1 (6 bases). V was pared by 3 bases and J by 5 bases, with 12 bases between. Germline V CDR1 and CDR2: SGHVS, FQNEAQ. This CDR3 is built from 14 residues. The CDR3 DNA reads as TGTGCCAGCAGCTTCAAAAGGACAGTAGATACGCAGTATTTT. Translated: CASSFKRTVDTQYF.

The rearrangement links TRBV6-1 to TRBJ2-3; D gene unclear. The CDR3 runs 14 residues. Per germline, CDR1 MNHNS and CDR2 SASEGT. V lost 1 base and J 3 bases, leaving 8 bases between the germline ends. CDR3 protein: CASSEDSRTDTQYF. The CDR3 DNA is TGTGCCAGCAGTGAAGACTCAAGGACAGATACGCAGTATTTT.

This clonotype has more than one count but fewer than ten. The V and J genes are TRBV3-1 and TRBJ1-6; D is possibly TRBD1 (5 bases). Germline-derived CDR1 and CDR2 are LGHDT and YNNKEL (reference sequence). The germline V and J ends were trimmed by 1 base and 7 bases, with 11 bases remaining between them. The CDR3 runs 15 residues. The CDR3 region has the DNA TGTGCCAGCAGCCAAGGACAGAACCCGAATTCACCCCTCCACTTT. It translates to CASSQGQNPNSPLHF. The whole variable domain, filled in from reference TRBV3-1 and TRBJ1-6, reads DTAVSQTPKYLVTQMGNDKSIKCEQNLGHDTMYWYKQDSKKFLKIMFSYNNKELIINETVPNRFSPKSPDKAHLNLHINSLELGDSAVYFCASSQGQNPNSPLHFGNGTRLTVT.

This clonotype was observed a few times. The genes are TRBV5-1 and TRBJ2-7, with D hard to call. The CDR3 is 14 amino acids. CDR1 is SGHRS, CDR2 YFSETQ, per germline. V was clipped by 0 bases and J by 3 bases, with 10 bases between them. This chain's CDR3 is CASSLASRDYEQYF. As DNA, the CDR3 is TGCGCCAGCAGCTTGGCATCTAGAGACTACGAGCAGTACTTC.

V and J are TRBV2 and TRBJ1-4; the D is unclear. Germline assignment: CDR1 SNHLY and CDR2 FYNNEI. The CDR3 has 14 residues. The ends were cut back, 4 bases at V and 3 bases at J, with 9 bases in the middle. The CDR3 loop reads CASSARGPNEKLFF. The CDR3 DNA is TGTGCCAGCAGTGCCCGAGGGCCTAATGAAAAACTGTTTTTT.

This chain connects TRBV20-1 to TRBJ2-3; either TRBD1 or TRBD2 may fit D (5 bases each). The germline CDR1 and CDR2 sequences are DFQATT and SNEGSKA (reference sequence). Trimming removed 4 bases from V and 4 bases from J, with 18 bases in between. The CDR3 spans 15 residues. The CDR3 is CSATDRDEDADTQYF. CDR3 nucleotide sequence: TGCAGTGCTACCGACCGGGACGAAGACGCAGATACGCAGTATTTT.

Only a few counts were recorded for this clonotype. For the CDR3, the DNA is TGTGCCAGCCTGGGCTCCCTCACAGATACGCAGTATTTT. Its translation: CASLGSLTDTQYF. V usage is TRBV12-3 or TRBV12-4 and J usage is TRBJ2-3; no definite D call. CDR3 length: 13 amino acids. V dropped 8 bases and J dropped 2 bases, with 11 bases sitting between them.

J is TRBJ2-7 and V is TRBV7-8; D not certain. V was clipped by 3 bases and J by 0 bases, with 6 bases between them. The CDR3 is made up of 13 amino acids. CDR1 and CDR2 from the germline V gene are SGHVS and FQNEAQ. Written as DNA, the CDR3 is TGTGCCAGCAGCTTCGACGCCTCCTACGAGCAGTACTTC. Encoded protein: CASSFDASYEQYF.

This clonotype has only a few counts. V usage is TRBV3-1 and J usage is TRBJ2-1, with 8 bases aligning to TRBD1. J lost 7 bases, V lost 6 bases, and 5 bases had no gene match. The germline V gene has CDR1 LGHDT and CDR2 YNNKEL (reference sequence). The CDR3 is 13 amino acids. The CDR3 protein is CASRKTGENEQFF. CDR3 nucleotides: TGTGCCAGCAGGAAGACAGGGGAGAATGAGCAGTTCTTC.

This clonotype came up a few times. This rearrangement joins TRBV12-3 or TRBV12-4 to TRBJ2-4; TRBD2 matches at 8 bases. This CDR3 has 14 amino acids. The V gene end was trimmed by 6 bases and the J gene end by 6 bases; junction bases not matched to a gene: 7. The CDR3 nucleotides are TGTGCCAGCAGGTCGGGACTAGTGGGAAACATTCAGTACTTC. This codes for CASRSGLVGNIQYF.

The chain recombines TRBV20-1 with TRBJ2-7; D may be TRBD1 (6 bases). This CDR3 is 13 amino acids long. The germline V gene has CDR1 DFQATT and CDR2 SNEGSKA (reference sequence). V was trimmed by 1 base and J by 5 bases, leaving 12 bases between them. CDR3 protein: CSARAYRDNEQYF. The DNA of the CDR3 is TGCAGTGCTAGAGCCTACAGGGATAACGAGCAGTACTTC.

This clonotype was seen a few times. This CDR3 reads CASSFSGPPLAKNIQYF. The CDR3 region has the DNA TGTGCCAGCAGTTTTTCAGGTCCCCCCTTAGCCAAAAACATTCAGTACTTC. The chain has TRBV27 and TRBJ2-4; D unresolved. Deletions cut 3 bases from V and 0 bases from J, with 15 bases between. Germline-derived CDR1 and CDR2 are MNHEY and SMNVEV (reference sequence). The CDR3 totals 17 residues.

The J gene is TRBJ2-2, the V gene TRBV9; 7 bases agree with TRBD2. V lost 0 bases and J lost 5; bases outside the gene matches: 4. The CDR3 has 15 amino acids. Germline CDR1 SGDLS, CDR2 YYNGEE. Written as DNA, the CDR3 is TGTGCCAGCAGCGTAGCAAGCGGGGTTACCGGGGAGCTGTTTTTT. Translation: CASSVASGVTGELFF.

This clonotype was counted at least ten times. This chain uses TRBV6-5 with TRBJ2-5; 12 bases fit TRBD2. The J call is uncertain, as TRBJ2-7 better fits the DNA end. The CDR3 extends over 14 amino acids. Germline loops: CDR1 MNHEY, CDR2 SVGAGI. CDR3 nucleotides: TGTGCCAGCATCGGACTAGCGGGAACCTACGAGCAGTACTTC. Protein sequence: CASIGLAGTYEQYF.